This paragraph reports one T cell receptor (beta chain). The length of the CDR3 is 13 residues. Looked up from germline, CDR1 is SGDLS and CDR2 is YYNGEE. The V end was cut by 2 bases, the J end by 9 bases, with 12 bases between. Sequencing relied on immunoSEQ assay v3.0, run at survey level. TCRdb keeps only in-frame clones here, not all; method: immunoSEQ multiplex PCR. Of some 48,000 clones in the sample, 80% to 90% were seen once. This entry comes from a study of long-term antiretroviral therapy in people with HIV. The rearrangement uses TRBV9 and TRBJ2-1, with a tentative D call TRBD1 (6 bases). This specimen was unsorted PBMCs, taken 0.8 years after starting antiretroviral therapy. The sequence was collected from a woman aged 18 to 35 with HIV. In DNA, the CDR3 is TGTGCCAGCAGCGTTAGAGGGACAACTGAGCAGTTCTTC. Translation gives CASSVRGTTEQFF. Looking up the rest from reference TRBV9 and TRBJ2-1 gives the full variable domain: DSGVTQTPKHLITATGQRVTLRCSPRSGDLSVYWYQQSLDQGLQFLIQYYNGEERAKGNILERFSAQQFPDLHSELNLSSLELGDSALYFCASSVRGTTEQFFGPGTRLTVL.